This T cell receptor (beta chain) comes out of a study of graft-versus-host responses after intestinal transplantation. About 200,000 CFSE-labeled responder cells were plated with about 200,000 irradiated, violet-dye-labeled stimulator cells. TCRdb's table, derived via immunoSEQ multiplex PCR, lists solely in-frame clones and lacks some. Counted here are roughly 15,000 clones, around 40% occurring once; the ten biggest clones make up about 2.5%. This clonotype was obtained from a human patient who received an intestinal transplant. Sample: alloreactive CD8+ T cells from a mixed lymphocyte reaction culture, taken before intestinal transplant. Specified subset: CFSE-low proliferating T cells sorted from approximately 6-day pre-transplant mixed lymphocyte reaction (GvH or HvG direction).

CDR3: CASSLRGGEGRDTQYF. CDR3 DNA sequence: TGTGCCAGCAGCTTACGGGGGGGGGAGGGCCGGGATACGCAGTATTTT. J is TRBJ2-3 and V is TRBV7-9; 8 nucleotides align to TRBD2. Trimming took 2 bases from V and 6 from J; bases not matched to a gene: 10. Germline V gene sequence: CDR1 SEHNR, CDR2 FQNEAQ (reference sequence). The CDR3 has 16 residues.